These 31 T cell receptor beta chains originate from one sample sequenced in a study of blood T cell dynamics during melanoma immunotherapy. Sequenced by immunoSEQ multiplex PCR; TCRdb stores in-frame clones only, minus some. The repertoire consists of about 12,000 clones, with roughly 90% occurring once and the leading ten covering approximately 4.1%. Time point specified: week 3, after first cycle of checkpoint inhibitor. The source was blood, collected from a patient treated with checkpoint blockade. The source of these receptors is a human donor with melanoma.

This rearrangement joins TRBV7-2 to TRBJ1-6, with no clear D. Trimming took off 1 base at V and 10 bases at J, with 17 bases between the two ends. Germline CDR1 reads SGHTA; CDR2 reads FQGNSA. The CDR3 runs to 16 residues. The CDR3 DNA sequence: TGTGCCAGCAGCTTAGGGGGAGGTTCCGTAAAATCACCCCTCCACTTT. It codes for CASSLGGGSVKSPLHF.

This chain connects TRBV5-5 to TRBJ2-2; 13 bases agree with TRBD2. The germline gives CDR1 SGHKS, CDR2 YYEKEE (reference sequence). With V trimmed by 4 bases and J by 0 bases, 9 bases remained unmatched. The CDR3 runs to 19 residues. As DNA, the CDR3 is TGTGCCAGCAGCACAAGGACTAGCGGGGGCTCGGCGAACACCGGGGAGCTGTTTTTT. Translation gives CASSTRTSGGSANTGELFF.

This clone was counted between two and nine times. The chain joins TRBV7-3 to TRBJ2-3, with 8 bases identical to TRBD2. Germline V CDR1 and CDR2: SGHTA, FQGTGA. This CDR3 comprises 15 residues. V lost 5 bases and J lost 2; bases outside the gene matches: 6. The CDR3 region is CASSPQAGVTDTQYF. Here the CDR3 DNA reads TGTGCCAGCAGCCCTCAAGCGGGGGTCACAGATACGCAGTATTTT.

The chain has TRBV11-2 and TRBJ2-7, with unresolved D. V was pared by 5 bases and J by 2 bases, with 13 bases between. The CDR3 runs 14 residues. CDR1 is SGHAT, CDR2 FQNNGV, per germline. The CDR3 spells CASSTPRRAYEQYF. The CDR3 DNA sequence: TGTGCCAGCAGCACCCCTCGGCGAGCCTACGAGCAGTACTTC.

CDR3 region: CASSSFWQGKIGELFF. The CDR3, as DNA: TGTGCCAGCAGCAGTTTCTGGCAGGGGAAGATCGGGGAGCTGTTTTTT. V gene TRBV27 combines with J gene TRBJ2-2; perhaps TRBD1 as D (6 bases). Trimming removed 6 bases from V and 7 bases from J, with 21 bases in between. CDR3 size: 16 residues. In germline, CDR1 is MNHEY, CDR2 SMNVEV (reference sequence).

The chain joins TRBV6-1 to TRBJ1-2, with 7 bases matching TRBD1. This CDR3 is built from 15 residues. Losses at the gene ends were 4 bases for V and 4 bases for J; bases not matched to a gene: 9. The V gene's germline CDR1 is MNHNS and CDR2 SASEGT. The CDR3 region is CASSAPDRSLYGYTF. The CDR3 DNA follows: TGTGCCAGCAGTGCCCCGGACAGGTCTCTCTATGGCTACACCTTC.

The rearrangement links TRBV5-1 to TRBJ2-6; D gene unclear. CDR3 length: 14 amino acids. V was trimmed by 6 bases and J by 0 bases, leaving 7 bases between them. CDR1 SGHRS and CDR2 YFSETQ come from the germline V gene. The CDR3 loop is CASKQSSGANVLTF. Here the CDR3 DNA reads TGCGCCAGCAAACAGAGCTCTGGGGCCAACGTCCTGACTTTC.

V usage is TRBV5-1 and J usage is TRBJ2-3; perhaps D is TRBD1 or TRBD2 (5 bases each). With 4 bases removed from V and 1 base from J, the gap between germline ends came to 10 bases. The germline CDR1 and CDR2 sequences are SGHRS and YFSETQ. The CDR3 extends over 14 amino acids. The DNA of the CDR3 is TGCGCCAGCAGCCGGGACGTAGGCACAGATACGCAGTATTTT. It translates to CASSRDVGTDTQYF.

The chain carries TRBV19 and TRBJ2-1; D not certain. The ends were cut back, 3 bases at V and 4 bases at J, with 10 bases in the middle. The germline CDR1 and CDR2 sequences are LNHDA and SQIVND (reference sequence). There are 14 residues in the CDR3. The CDR3 DNA is TGTGCCAGTAGTATGGTTCCAGCTTACAATGAGCAGTTCTTC. Its translation is CASSMVPAYNEQFF.

The chain uses TRBV6-6 and TRBJ2-1; TRBD2 matches at 7 bases. The CDR3 contains 15 residues. Germline V gives CDR1 MNHNY, CDR2 SVGAGI (reference sequence). Trimming at V came to 4 bases and at J to 1 base, leaving 4 bases not matched to a gene. The CDR3 DNA follows: TGTGCCAGCAGTTCCAATAGCGGGTCCTACAATGAGCAGTTCTTC. This translates into CASSSNSGSYNEQFF.

V is TRBV5-6 and J is TRBJ2-3, with TRBD2 matching over 8 bases. V was pared by 4 bases and J by 3 bases, with 4 bases of the junction left unmatched. The CDR3 is made up of 14 amino acids. Germline V CDR1 and CDR2: SGHDT, YYEEEE. The CDR3 nucleotides are TGTGCCAGCAGCCCCGGGACTAGGACAGATACGCAGTATTTT. Translation: CASSPGTRTDTQYF.

The chain employs TRBV7-2 and TRBJ2-7; TRBD2 matches 9 bases. Looked up from germline, CDR1 is SGHTA and CDR2 is FQGNSA. After removal of 3 bases from V and 4 bases from J, the junction contained 10 bases not matched to a gene. CDR3 length: 16 amino acids. CDR3 protein: CASSFGFGRGGYEQYF. In DNA, the CDR3 is TGTGCCAGCAGCTTCGGTTTTGGGCGGGGGGGTTACGAGCAGTACTTC.

V and J are TRBV2 and TRBJ2-1, with D possibly TRBD1 on 5 matching bases. The CDR3 loop spans 14 amino acids. Germline V gene data show CDR1 as SNHLY and CDR2 as FYNNEI. V gave up 4 bases and J gave up 0 bases, with 7 bases separating them. CDR3: CASSGDSSYNEQFF. The CDR3 nucleotides read TGTGCCAGCAGTGGAGACAGCTCCTACAATGAGCAGTTCTTC.

In its sample, this clone was seen once. The chain has TRBV27 and TRBJ2-3; D unresolved. V lost 3 bases to trimming and J lost 3 bases, with 7 bases between them. Germline CDR1 is MNHEY and CDR2 is SMNVEV (reference sequence). There are 13 residues in the CDR3. The CDR3 nucleotides are TGTGCCAGCAGTTTGGTGTGGACAGATACGCAGTATTTT. It is translated as CASSLVWTDTQYF.

The chain joins TRBV4-2 to TRBJ2-2; 11 nucleotides line up with TRBD2. Trimming at V came to 1 base and at J to 2 bases, leaving 3 bases not matched to a gene. The CDR3 runs to 17 residues. The germline CDR1 and CDR2 sequences are LGHNA and YNFKEQ. The CDR3 coding sequence is TGTGCCAGCAGCCAAGTGGGACTAGCGGTAAACACCGGGGAGCTGTTTTTT. Its translation is CASSQVGLAVNTGELFF.

The gene calls are TRBV18 and TRBJ2-2, with 9 bases that match TRBD1. V lost 1 base and J lost 8; bases outside the gene matches: 2. The CDR3 loop spans 14 amino acids. Germline V gene sequence: CDR1 KGHSH, CDR2 LQKENI. Written as DNA, the CDR3 is TGTGCCAGCTCACCACGGACAGGGGATGGGGAGCTGTTTTTT. It translates to CASSPRTGDGELFF.

This clone was detected only once. This chain connects TRBV5-1 to TRBJ1-6; TRBD1 matches at 9 bases. The CDR3 covers 14 residues. Germline V gene lookup returns CDR1 SGHRS and CDR2 YFSETQ. The trim removed 4 bases at V and 7 bases at J, leaving 3 bases unmatched. DNA of the CDR3: TGCGCCAGCAGCGGGGACAGGGTAAATTCACCCCTCCACTTT. It encodes CASSGDRVNSPLHF.

V gene TRBV29-1 combines with J gene TRBJ2-5, with 7 bases identical to TRBD1. Trimming removed 6 bases from V and 1 base from J; junction bases left unmatched: 8. The CDR3 totals 14 residues. The germline V gene encodes CDR1 SQVTM and CDR2 ANQGSEA. CDR3 loop: CSVTGAYAQETQYF. As DNA, the CDR3 is TGCAGCGTAACAGGGGCTTATGCCCAAGAGACCCAGTACTTC.

The chain combines TRBV2 with TRBJ1-6, with D hard to call. Germline CDR1 is SNHLY and CDR2 is FYNNEI. The V gene lost 2 bases and the J gene lost 0 bases, with 8 bases spanning the gap. This CDR3 region has 16 residues. This CDR3 is CASSEQRDSYNSPLHF. DNA of the CDR3: TGTGCCAGCAGTGAACAGAGGGACTCCTATAATTCACCCCTCCACTTT.

The chain uses TRBV10-2 and TRBJ2-7; 8 bases are a match to TRBD1. The CDR3 totals 12 residues. The germline gives CDR1 WSHSY, CDR2 SAAADI. V trimming: 8 bases; J trimming: 3 bases; junction bases outside the gene matches: 3. CDR3: CASSDRGYEQYF. The CDR3 DNA is TGCGCCAGCTCAGACAGGGGCTACGAGCAGTACTTC.

The CDR3 is CASSPLGESDEQYF. CDR3 nucleotides: TGTGCCAGCAGTCCCCTAGGGGAGAGCGACGAGCAGTACTTC. The chain carries TRBV27 and TRBJ2-7; D may match TRBD1 or TRBD2 (5 bases each). The CDR3 is made up of 14 amino acids. The V end was cut by 5 bases, the J end by 5 bases, with 16 bases between. The germline CDR1 and CDR2 sequences are MNHEY and SMNVEV (reference sequence).

The J gene is TRBJ1-3, the V gene TRBV29-1, with D tentatively TRBD1 (5 bases). This CDR3 region has 14 residues. Trimming took off 3 bases at V and 2 bases at J, with 11 bases between the two ends. Germline loops: CDR1 SQVTM, CDR2 ANQGSEA. The CDR3 region is CSVDPGGAGNTIYF. CDR3 bases: TGCAGCGTTGATCCGGGGGGAGCTGGAAACACCATATATTTT.

The rearrangement links TRBV2 to TRBJ2-2; D may be TRBD1 (5 bases). The CDR3 consists of 14 residues. From germline, CDR1 is SNHLY and CDR2 FYNNEI. V was cut by 3 bases and J by 5 bases, with 10 bases left in between. CDR3: CASSDQGSTGELFF. CDR3 DNA sequence: TGTGCCAGCAGTGACCAGGGAAGTACCGGGGAGCTGTTTTTT.

The sample holds one count of this clone. This rearrangement joins TRBV18 to TRBJ2-5, with D perhaps matching TRBD1 (5 bases). V was clipped by 3 bases and J by 4 bases, with 15 bases between them. The CDR3 consists of 15 residues. Germline V gene data show CDR1 as KGHSH and CDR2 as LQKENI. For the CDR3, the DNA is TGTGCCAGCTCACCCCCCCAGGGAACAAGAGAGACCCAGTACTTC. Translating gives CASSPPQGTRETQYF.

CDR3 residues: CASSQGLAGSDTQYF. CDR3 sequence (DNA): TGCGCCAGCAGCCAGGGACTAGCGGGCTCAGATACGCAGTATTTT. This chain uses TRBV5-1 with TRBJ2-3; 12 nucleotides line up with TRBD2. V trimming: 4 bases; J trimming: 4 bases; junction bases outside the gene matches: 4. Germline assignment: CDR1 SGHRS and CDR2 YFSETQ. CDR3 length equals 15 residues. The full variable domain, completed using reference TRBV5-1 and TRBJ2-3, is KAGVTQTPRYLIKTRGQQVTLSCSPISGHRSVSWYQQTPGQGLQFLFEYFSETQRNKGNFPGRFSGRQFSNSRSEMNVSTLELGDSALYLCASSQGLAGSDTQYFGPGTRLTVL.

Notes on this clone: This CDR3 is also generated by other DNA sequences in the sample. The chain couples TRBV19 to TRBJ1-3; 9 nucleotides align to TRBD1. The CDR3 has 17 residues. Germline V gene sequence: CDR1 LNHDA, CDR2 SQIVND (reference sequence). V lost 6 bases and J lost 1; bases outside the gene matches: 10. Here the CDR3 DNA reads TGTGCCAGTAGCATGAGGGGACAGGGAGTATCTGGAAACACCATATATTTT. Its protein product is CASSMRGQGVSGNTIYF.

The chain has TRBV15 and TRBJ1-2, with a possible D match to TRBD1 (5 bases). V lost 0 bases and J 0 bases, leaving 11 bases between the germline ends. Germline loops: CDR1 LNHNV, CDR2 YYDKDF (reference sequence). This CDR3 has 16 amino acids. CDR3 region: CATSRDRGIANYGYTF. In nucleotides, the CDR3 is TGTGCCACCAGCAGAGATCGGGGCATCGCTAACTATGGCTACACCTTC.

V and J are TRBV6-1 and TRBJ2-3; TRBD2 agrees at 8 bases. V lost 6 bases, J lost 2 bases, and 7 bases stayed unmatched. Per germline, CDR1 MNHNS and CDR2 SASEGT. The CDR3 length is 15 residues. The CDR3 nucleotides are TGTGCCAGCAGCCCCCGGCGGGGGGCCACAGATACGCAGTATTTT. Translating gives CASSPRRGATDTQYF.

J is TRBJ2-3 and V is TRBV4-2; 12 positions agree with TRBD2. Trimming at V came to 2 bases and at J to 4 bases, leaving 7 bases not matched to a gene. Per germline, CDR1 LGHNA and CDR2 YNFKEQ. This CDR3 spans 17 amino acids. The CDR3 region is CASSQPPLAGGSDTQYF. The CDR3 nucleotides read TGTGCCAGCAGCCAACCCCCTCTAGCGGGAGGGTCAGATACGCAGTATTTT.

The chain joins TRBV5-1 to TRBJ2-3, with 12 bases aligning to TRBD2. The germline gives CDR1 SGHRS, CDR2 YFSETQ. There are 15 residues in the CDR3. V lost 0 bases to trimming and J lost 4 bases; unmatched junction nucleotides: 0. CDR3 coding DNA: TGCGCCAGCAGCTTGGGACTAGCGGGGGCAGATACGCAGTATTTT. Its translation: CASSLGLAGADTQYF.

The V and J genes are TRBV7-8 and TRBJ2-5; 12 bases line up with TRBD2. Germline values: CDR1 SGHVS, CDR2 FQNEAQ. This CDR3 spans 19 amino acids. Trimming cost V 1 base and J 5 bases; bases outside gene matches: 14. The CDR3 here is CASSLEVGLAGGRRETQYF. DNA for the CDR3: TGTGCCAGCAGCTTAGAAGTAGGGCTAGCGGGAGGGAGGAGGGAGACCCAGTACTTC.